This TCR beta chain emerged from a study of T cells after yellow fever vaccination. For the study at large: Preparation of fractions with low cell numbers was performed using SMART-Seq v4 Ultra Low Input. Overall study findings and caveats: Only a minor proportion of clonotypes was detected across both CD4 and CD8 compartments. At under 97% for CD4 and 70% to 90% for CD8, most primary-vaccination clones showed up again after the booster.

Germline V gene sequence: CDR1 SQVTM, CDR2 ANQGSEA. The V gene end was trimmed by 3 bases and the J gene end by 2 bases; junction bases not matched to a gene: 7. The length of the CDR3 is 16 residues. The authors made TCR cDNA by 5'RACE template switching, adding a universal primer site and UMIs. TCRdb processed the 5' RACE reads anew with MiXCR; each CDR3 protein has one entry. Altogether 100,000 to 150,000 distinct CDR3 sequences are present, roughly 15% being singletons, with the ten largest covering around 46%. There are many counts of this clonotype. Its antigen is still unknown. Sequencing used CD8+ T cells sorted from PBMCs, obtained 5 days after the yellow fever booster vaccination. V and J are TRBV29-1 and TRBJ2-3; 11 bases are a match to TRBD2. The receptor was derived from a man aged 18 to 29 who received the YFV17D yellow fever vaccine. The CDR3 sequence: CSVDGLAGGTTDTQYF. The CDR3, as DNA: TGCAGCGTTGACGGTCTAGCGGGGGGTACCACAGATACGCAGTATTTT.